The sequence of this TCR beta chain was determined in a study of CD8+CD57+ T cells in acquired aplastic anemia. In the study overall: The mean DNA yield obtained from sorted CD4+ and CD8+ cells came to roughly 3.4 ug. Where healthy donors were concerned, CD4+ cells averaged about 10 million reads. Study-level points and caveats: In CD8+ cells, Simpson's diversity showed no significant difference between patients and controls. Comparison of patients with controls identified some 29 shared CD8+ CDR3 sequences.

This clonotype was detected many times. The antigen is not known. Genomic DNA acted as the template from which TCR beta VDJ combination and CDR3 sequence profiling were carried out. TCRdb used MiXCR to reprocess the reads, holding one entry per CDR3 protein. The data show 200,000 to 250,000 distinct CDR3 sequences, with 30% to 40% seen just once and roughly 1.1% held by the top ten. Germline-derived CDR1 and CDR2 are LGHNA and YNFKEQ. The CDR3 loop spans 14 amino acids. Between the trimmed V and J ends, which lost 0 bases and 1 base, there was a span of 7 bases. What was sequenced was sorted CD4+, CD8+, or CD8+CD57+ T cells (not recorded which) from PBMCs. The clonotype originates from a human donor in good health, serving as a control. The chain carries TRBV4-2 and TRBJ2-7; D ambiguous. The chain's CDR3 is CASSQEYISYEQYF. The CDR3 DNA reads TGTGCCAGCAGCCAAGAGTACATATCCTACGAGCAGTACTTC.